This TCR beta chain derives from a study of Tregs in tolerant kidney transplant recipients. Method: immunoSEQ multiplex PCR; TCRdb's copy keeps in-frame clones and lacks some. This table holds about 81,000 clones, 90% to 95% found once. Mixed chimerism was transient after nonmyeloablative marrow transplants from related graft donors. The germline gives CDR1 SGDLS, CDR2 YYNGEE. The CDR3 extends over 17 amino acids. Trimming removed 1 base from V and 3 bases from J; junction bases left unmatched: 10. The receptor was isolated from a human patient who received a combined kidney and bone marrow transplant. Some T cells may be supplied by the graft donor. The V call is TRBV9, the J call TRBJ2-3, with 8 bases identical to TRBD1. Sequencing used CD4+ T cells from blood (PBMCs), obtained 24 months after the transplant. In DNA form, the CDR3 reads TGTGCCAGCAGCGTATGGGACAGGAATGATGGGACAGATACGCAGTATTTT. It codes for CASSVWDRNDGTDTQYF.